One T cell receptor beta chain is described in this entry. This specimen comes from a study of glioma-infiltrating T cells after dendritic cell vaccination. About the study: Treatment, given 2003 to 2012, was autologous tumor lysate-pulsed dendritic cell vaccination.

V gave up 5 bases and J gave up 7 bases; unmatched junction bases: 10. The CDR3 runs to 14 residues. Germline V gene sequence: CDR1 LNHNV, CDR2 YYDKDF (reference sequence). Fresh-frozen tumor tissue and more than two years of survival data were available for all. Input was 2 ug genomic DNA, or all available if less. Using immunoSEQ multiplex PCR, the repertoire was profiled, and TCRdb retains in-frame clones only, with some absent. The sample lists roughly 100,000 clones; roughly 76% were seen once. The sample was blood, taken before dendritic cell vaccination. The origin of this receptor is a human donor with glioblastoma. This sequence joins TRBV15 and TRBJ1-2; 7 bases fit TRBD1. CDR3 sequence (DNA): TGTGCCACCAGCCTGGAGAGGGGGCTTATTGGCTACACCTTC. This codes for CATSLERGLIGYTF.